The 27 T cell receptor beta chains reported below all come from one sample, sequenced in a study of blood T cell repertoires in COVID-19 (dated by TCRdb to the early 2020s). The protocol used for the library was the immunoSEQ multiplex PCR assay. The clones in this table, taken by TCRdb from immuneACCESS, are in-frame only. Not every clone is retained; where verified, under half of the shortfall comes from an unresolved V gene, and the cause of the rest is unknown. The sample yields fewer than 350,000 clones; around 85% were counted once. Together, the top ten hold more than 6% of the sample. Source material: peripheral blood. These TCRs come from a human donor in a cohort sampled during active COVID-19.

V and J are TRBV11-2 and TRBJ1-1; D is unclear. V was shortened by 2 bases and J by 0 bases, with 4 bases between the two germline ends. Germline-derived CDR1 and CDR2 are SGHAT and FQNNGV. This CDR3 contains 13 residues. As DNA, the CDR3 is TGTGCCAGCAGCTTATGGCTGAACACTGAAGCTTTCTTT. Protein sequence: CASSLWLNTEAFF.

The chain uses TRBV15 and TRBJ2-7; a weak D match, TRBD2 (5 bases). V lost 0 bases, J lost 4 bases, and 7 bases lay in between. This CDR3 is 13 amino acids long. Germline lookup yields CDR1 LNHNV and CDR2 YYDKDF (reference sequence). CDR3 amino acids: CATSRDSEYEQYF. The CDR3 DNA sequence: TGTGCCACCAGCAGAGATAGCGAGTACGAGCAGTACTTC.

The chain couples TRBV19 to TRBJ1-4; maybe TRBD1 (5 bases). There are 15 residues in the CDR3. Trimming cost V 6 bases and J 2 bases, with 13 bases left between them. Germline V gene data show CDR1 as LNHDA and CDR2 as SQIVND (reference sequence). CDR3 sequence reads: CASRYTGWTNEKLFF. In DNA, the CDR3 is TGTGCCAGTAGATATACAGGTTGGACTAATGAAAAACTGTTTTTT. Variable domain in full (rest from reference TRBV19 and TRBJ1-4): DGGITQSPKYLFRKEGQNVTLSCEQNLNHDAMYWYRQDPGQGLRLIYYSQIVNDFQKGDIAEGYSVSREKKESFPLTVTSAQKNPTAFYLCASRYTGWTNEKLFFGSGTQLSVL.

This chain connects TRBV27 to TRBJ2-2, with D perhaps matching TRBD2 (5 bases). Trimming shortened V by 10 bases and J by 6 bases, and 18 bases separated the two germline ends. The CDR3 is 14 residues long. Germline V lookup: CDR1 MNHEY, CDR2 SMNVEV (reference sequence). The CDR3, as DNA: TGTGCCACGAGGGAATATTATGAAGCCGGGGAGCTGTTTTTT. Its protein is CATREYYEAGELFF.

This clone came up once. V gene TRBV2 combines with J gene TRBJ1-4; TRBD1 matches at 9 bases. Trimming at V came to 8 bases and at J to 8 bases, leaving 6 bases not matched to a gene. In germline, CDR1 is SNHLY, CDR2 FYNNEI. CDR3 size: 13 residues. The CDR3, as DNA: TGTGCCAGCGGGGACAGGGAAGGAGAAAAACTGTTTTTT. Protein product: CASGDREGEKLFF.

The chain is built from TRBV6-5 and TRBJ2-2; no clear D gene. The CDR3 runs to 16 residues. Germline V gives CDR1 MNHEY, CDR2 SVGAGI. Deletions cut 0 bases from V and 4 bases from J, with 12 bases between. DNA of the CDR3: TGTGCCAGCAGTTACTCCCCTGTGGAGCGCACCGGGGAGCTGTTTTTT. Its translation: CASSYSPVERTGELFF.

The chain links TRBV19 to TRBJ1-5, with TRBD1 matching 9 bases. V dropped 3 bases and J dropped 1; count of bases not matched to a gene: 4. The CDR3 loop spans 16 amino acids. The germline V gene encodes CDR1 LNHDA and CDR2 SQIVND (reference sequence). The DNA for the CDR3 is TGTGCCAGTAGTATCAGGACAGGGGTCAGCAATCAGCCCCAGCATTTT. This codes for CASSIRTGVSNQPQHF.

The chain uses TRBV19 and TRBJ1-2; D is unclear. In germline, CDR1 is LNHDA, CDR2 SQIVND (reference sequence). Trimming left V 0 bases short and J 3 bases short, with 5 bases between. This CDR3 has 13 amino acids. The chain's CDR3 is CASSIERDYGYTF. The CDR3 DNA reads as TGTGCCAGTAGTATAGAACGGGACTATGGCTACACCTTC.

The chain recombines TRBV23-1 with TRBJ2-6; TRBD1 is a possible D gene (6 bases). TRBV23-1 is treated as an ORF (open reading frame) with a function not yet certain. With 2 bases removed from V and 0 bases from J, the gap between germline ends came to 17 bases. This CDR3 contains 19 residues. The DNA for the CDR3 is TGCGCCAGCAGTCAACCGAAGGGGGATGAAGTCTCTGGGGCCAACGTCCTGACTTTC. It yields the protein CASSQPKGDEVSGANVLTF.

J is TRBJ1-6 and V is TRBV19; D possibly corresponds to TRBD1 (6 bases). The CDR3 length is 14 residues. Deletions cut 8 bases from V and 5 bases from J, with 13 bases between. The germline gives CDR1 LNHDA, CDR2 SQIVND (reference sequence). CDR3 DNA sequence: TGTGCCAGTGCACCGGGACATAATAATTCACCCCTCCACTTT. Protein product: CASAPGHNNSPLHF.

The rearrangement joins TRBV10-3 to TRBJ2-7; D is undetermined. V was shortened by 2 bases and J by 2 bases, with 7 bases between the two germline ends. CDR3 length: 13 residues. Per germline, CDR1 ENHRY and CDR2 SYGVKD. The DNA for the CDR3 is TGTGCCATCAGTGAGGCACAGACCTACGAGCAGTACTTC. This translates into CAISEAQTYEQYF.

The rearrangement joins TRBV7-2 to TRBJ2-3; D not certain. Germline V lookup: CDR1 SGHTA, CDR2 FQGNSA. This CDR3 contains 16 residues. V lost 5 bases to trimming and J lost 1 base, with 16 bases between them. The CDR3 spells CASSQDRAIGTDTQYF. The CDR3 region has the DNA TGTGCCAGCAGCCAGGATAGAGCCATTGGCACAGATACGCAGTATTTT.

The table lists this clone with a few counts. This chain uses TRBV18 with TRBJ1-2; possibly TRBD1 for D (5 bases). Germline values: CDR1 KGHSH, CDR2 LQKENI. With 3 bases removed from V and 3 bases from J, the gap between germline ends came to 11 bases. This CDR3 has 14 amino acids. CDR3 DNA sequence: TGTGCCAGCTCACCGGGGGGAAACTACTATGGCTACACCTTC. It specifies CASSPGGNYYGYTF.

The rearrangement uses TRBV19 and TRBJ2-7; TRBD2 matches 7 bases. CDR3 size: 15 residues. V shed 5 bases and J 4 bases; nucleotides not matched to a gene: 11. Germline V lookup: CDR1 LNHDA, CDR2 SQIVND (reference sequence). In nucleotides, the CDR3 is TGTGCCAGTAGTCCCCCTGGGGGGGGACCTTACGAGCAGTACTTC. Protein sequence: CASSPPGGGPYEQYF.

The chain recombines TRBV27 with TRBJ1-6; D remains unclear. The CDR3 runs 14 residues. V was shortened by 5 bases and J by 8 bases, with 13 bases between the two germline ends. From germline, CDR1 is MNHEY and CDR2 SMNVEV (reference sequence). The CDR3 spells CASSPGRGHSPLHF. As DNA, the CDR3 is TGTGCCAGCAGTCCTGGTCGGGGTCATTCACCCCTCCACTTT.

V usage is TRBV24-1 and J usage is TRBJ1-1; TRBD1 matches 8 bases. CDR1 KGHDR and CDR2 SFDVKD come from the germline V gene. V dropped 4 bases and J dropped 7; count of bases not matched to a gene: 4. This CDR3 region has 13 residues. CDR3 DNA: TGTGCCACCAGTGAATCGGGACAGGATGAAGCTTTCTTT. It encodes CATSESGQDEAFF.

CDR3 bases: TGTGCCAGTAGTGTCCCCGGGACTAGCGGGCGGAACATTCAGTACTTC. It encodes CASSVPGTSGRNIQYF. V gene TRBV19 combines with J gene TRBJ2-4, with 12 bases that match TRBD2. Germline-derived CDR1 and CDR2 are LNHDA and SQIVND (reference sequence). V lost 5 bases and J lost 7; bases outside the gene matches: 9. The CDR3 has 16 residues.

On this clone: At the DNA level, this CDR3 is encoded by other sequences in the same sample as well. The J gene is TRBJ1-1, the V gene TRBV12-3 or TRBV12-4; possible D gene TRBD1, 5 bases. Trimming removed 3 bases at V and 7 bases at J, with 12 bases between. This CDR3 region has 13 residues. This chain's CDR3 is CASSLPGGIEAFF. DNA of the CDR3: TGTGCCAGCAGTTTGCCGGGGGGGATTGAAGCTTTCTTT.

The chain employs TRBV11-2 and TRBJ2-7; weak D call: TRBD2 (6 bases). The V end was cut by 6 bases, the J end by 3 bases, with 18 bases between. This CDR3 is built from 15 residues. Germline V CDR1 and CDR2: SGHAT, FQNNGV. CDR3 in amino acids: CASRAVYRGGYEQYF. Here the CDR3 DNA reads TGTGCCAGCAGGGCGGTGTATAGGGGAGGCTACGAGCAGTACTTC.

The chain combines TRBV3-1 (or the pseudogene TRBV3-2) with TRBJ1-6; tentative D call: TRBD1 (5 bases). The V end was cut by 3 bases, the J end by 8 bases, with 11 bases between. CDR1 and CDR2 from the germline V gene are LGHDT and YNNKEL (reference sequence). There are 14 residues in the CDR3. The CDR3 DNA follows: TGTGCCAGCAGCCACGACAGCTTTCATTCACCCCTCCACTTT. Translated, it gives CASSHDSFHSPLHF.

The chain combines TRBV19 with TRBJ1-2, with TRBD1 matching 7 bases. This CDR3 is 13 amino acids long. Germline CDR1 LNHDA, CDR2 SQIVND (reference sequence). V lost 10 bases to trimming and J lost 8 bases; unmatched junction nucleotides: 13. The CDR3 DNA sequence: TGTGCCACCGCGACAGGGAATTTTAAGGGCTACACCTTC. Residues: CATATGNFKGYTF.

CDR3 loop: CASSQGQDYEQYF. The CDR3 DNA reads TGTGCCAGCAGCCAAGGACAGGACTACGAGCAGTACTTC. The V call is TRBV11-3, the J call TRBJ2-7; 7 positions match TRBD1. The CDR3 is made up of 13 amino acids. The V and J ends lost 5 bases and 3 bases, in that order; junction bases with no gene match: 4. Germline values: CDR1 SGHNT, CDR2 YENEEA.

This chain links TRBV4-2 with TRBJ2-6; D call uncertain. This CDR3 spans 14 amino acids. V lost 0 bases to trimming and J lost 4 bases, with 4 bases between them. Per germline, CDR1 LGHNA and CDR2 YNFKEQ. The CDR3 loop is CASSQDVGANVLTF. The CDR3 DNA sequence: TGTGCCAGCAGCCAAGACGTCGGGGCCAACGTCCTGACTTTC.

This clone was counted once. The chain combines TRBV7-8 with TRBJ2-7, with 8 nucleotides matching TRBD2. This CDR3 spans 16 amino acids. From germline, CDR1 is SGHVS and CDR2 FQNEAQ. The V and J ends lost 1 base and 2 bases, in that order; junction bases with no gene match: 7. CDR3 in DNA: TGTGCCAGCAGCTTAGGCATCAGCGGGGGTACCTACGAGCAGTACTTC. This encodes CASSLGISGGTYEQYF.

V is TRBV11-3 and J is TRBJ1-1; tentative D call: TRBD1 (5 bases). Trimming cost V 0 bases and J 7 bases, with 12 bases left between them. The V gene's germline CDR1 is SGHNT and CDR2 YENEEA. This CDR3 contains 14 residues. For the CDR3, the DNA is TGTGCCAGCAGCTTAGATGGGGCAGGGAATGAAGCTTTCTTT. Encoded protein: CASSLDGAGNEAFF.

CDR3 region: CAISEYEGSTDTQYF. The CDR3 nucleotides are TGTGCCATCAGTGAGTACGAGGGTTCCACAGATACGCAGTATTTT. The gene calls are TRBV10-3 and TRBJ2-3, with a weak D call TRBD2 (5 bases). Germline V lookup: CDR1 ENHRY, CDR2 SYGVKD. V lost 1 base and J lost 2, with 10 bases in between. CDR3 length: 15 amino acids.

This clone was counted a single time. The chain employs TRBV5-6 and TRBJ1-2; TRBD1 might be the D (6 bases). The germline V gene has CDR1 SGHDT and CDR2 YYEEEE. The CDR3 extends over 14 amino acids. V shed 7 bases and J shed 5 bases, with 18 bases lying between them. Here the CDR3 DNA reads TGTGCCAGCTTTCTAACGGGGGGCGGGTATGGCTACACCTTC. Translated: CASFLTGGGYGYTF.